The 24 T cell receptor beta chains presented below share a single source sample, sequenced in a study of cytomegalovirus exposure and HLA in healthy donors. 13 Jbeta primers and 60 Vbeta primers were used for the PCR. Here immunoSEQ multiplex PCR was the method, and the copy in TCRdb shows in-frame clones only, minus some. The data hold roughly 220,000 clones, with roughly 80% observed a single time. The sequencing sample was made of PBMCs. The receptor set was obtained from a man aged 25-45 years in good health and CMV-seronegative.

V usage is TRBV5-1 and J usage is TRBJ2-6; TRBD1 matches 9 bases. Germline V gene lookup returns CDR1 SGHRS and CDR2 YFSETQ. The CDR3 is 19 amino acids. V lost 4 bases to trimming and J lost 4 bases; unmatched junction nucleotides: 15. CDR3 in DNA: TGCGCCAGCAGCGCACAGGGGGCCGCGTCACCCTCGGGGGCCAACGTCCTGACTTTC. As protein: CASSAQGAASPSGANVLTF.

This clone showed up just a few times. This chain connects TRBV13 to TRBJ1-6; D ambiguous. CDR1 is PRHDT, CDR2 FYEKMQ, per germline (reference sequence). This CDR3 has 15 residues. Trimming took off 6 bases at V and 3 bases at J, with 12 bases between the two ends. CDR3 in amino acids: CASRETAFYNSPLHF. DNA for the CDR3: TGTGCCAGCAGGGAAACAGCTTTCTATAATTCACCCCTCCACTTT.

There are a few counts of this clone. This chain joins TRBV7-9 and TRBJ1-2; tentative D call: TRBD1 (5 bases). V dropped 8 bases and J dropped 7 bases, with 14 bases sitting between them. The CDR3 has 12 amino acids. The germline V gene has CDR1 SEHNR and CDR2 FQNEAQ (reference sequence). CDR3 residues: CASRAGLSGYTF. The CDR3 DNA reads as TGTGCCAGCCGAGCAGGGTTGAGTGGCTACACCTTC.

About this clone itself: At one end the junction does not follow the germline gene, possibly because of a read error. The CDR3 protein is CSSSLAAGQVYGYTF. CDR3 in DNA: TGTTCCAGCAGCTTAGCCGCGGGACAGGTCTATGGCTACACCTTC. The chain employs TRBV7-9 and TRBJ1-2; 8 bases fit TRBD1. The CDR3 has 15 residues. CDR1 and CDR2 (germline): SEHNR, FQNEAQ (reference sequence). Full variable domain (missing parts from reference TRBV7-9 and TRBJ1-2): DTGVSQNPRHKITKRGQNVTFRCDPISEHNRLYWYRQTLGQGPEFLTYFQNEAQLEKSRLLSDRFSAERPKGSFSTLEIQRTEQGDSAMYLCSSSLAAGQVYGYTFGSGTRLTVV.

V gene TRBV10-1 combines with J gene TRBJ2-7; 10 positions match TRBD1. CDR1 is WNHNN, CDR2 SYGVQD, per germline (reference sequence). CDR3 length: 13 amino acids. V lost 4 bases, J lost 5 bases, and 2 bases stayed unmatched. CDR3 coding DNA: TGCGCCAGCAGTGCCGGGACAGGGGACGAGCAGTACTTC. Residues: CASSAGTGDEQYF.

The table lists this clone with a few counts. The chain joins TRBV5-1 to TRBJ1-1; D ambiguous. Germline-derived CDR1 and CDR2 are SGHRS and YFSETQ. The CDR3 covers 13 residues. Trimming removed 4 bases from V and 1 base from J, with 8 bases in between. CDR3 sequence: CASSVDKNTEAFF. The CDR3, as DNA: TGCGCCAGCAGCGTCGACAAGAACACTGAAGCTTTCTTT.

This chain joins TRBV13 and TRBJ1-5; the D gene is possibly TRBD1 (6 bases). Germline V gives CDR1 PRHDT, CDR2 FYEKMQ (reference sequence). This CDR3 has 15 residues. With 0 bases removed from V and 5 bases from J, the gap between germline ends came to 11 bases. CDR3 loop: CASSLGGHPYQPQHF. In DNA form, the CDR3 reads TGTGCCAGCAGCTTAGGGGGACACCCCTATCAGCCCCAGCATTTT.

The J gene is TRBJ1-3, the V gene TRBV7-9; D unresolved. V lost 1 base, J lost 0 bases, and 10 bases lay in between. The length of the CDR3 is 16 residues. CDR1 is SEHNR, CDR2 FQNEAQ, per germline (reference sequence). The CDR3 DNA is TGTGCCAGCAGCTTAGGTGAGGGCCTCTCTGGAAACACCATATATTTT. This codes for CASSLGEGLSGNTIYF.

This chain links TRBV2 with TRBJ1-2, with D possibly TRBD1 on 6 matching bases. The CDR3 is 13 amino acids. V was clipped by 2 bases and J by 4 bases, with 8 bases between them. CDR1 is SNHLY, CDR2 FYNNEI, per germline. Here the CDR3 reads CASSENRAYGYTF. CDR3 in DNA: TGTGCCAGCAGTGAAAACAGGGCCTATGGCTACACCTTC.

About this clone itself: The junction does not match germline at one end; this may be a read error. The chain employs TRBV18 and TRBJ2-6; TRBD1 aligns across 9 bases. CDR3 length: 18 residues. The germline V gene encodes CDR1 KGHSH and CDR2 LQKENI. The CDR3 sequence is CASSPPGQGITGASVLTF. The CDR3 coding sequence is TGTGCCAGCTCACCTCCGGGACAGGGAATAACTGGGGCCAGCGTCCTGACTTTC.

The V and J genes are TRBV4-2 and TRBJ2-7; D remains ambiguous. The CDR3 runs to 17 residues. Germline CDR1 is LGHNA and CDR2 is YNFKEQ. V lost 0 bases to trimming and J lost 3 bases, with 18 bases between them. The CDR3 region is CASSQEILLAGNYEQYF. The CDR3 bases are TGTGCCAGCAGCCAAGAAATCCTGTTGGCAGGCAACTACGAGCAGTACTTC.

The chain is built from TRBV6-6 and TRBJ2-7, with TRBD1 as a possible D gene (7 bases). The CDR3 contains 13 residues. Trimming removed 2 bases at V and 5 bases at J, with 10 bases between. Germline V gene data show CDR1 as MNHNY and CDR2 as SVGAGI (reference sequence). CDR3 nucleotides: TGTGCCAGCAGTTACGCAGGGGGGAACGAGCAGTACTTC. It codes for CASSYAGGNEQYF.

The chain joins TRBV27 to TRBJ2-7; tentative D call: TRBD1 (6 bases). The CDR3 runs to 14 residues. CDR1 MNHEY and CDR2 SMNVEV come from the germline V gene (reference sequence). The V gene lost 6 bases and the J gene lost 1 base, with 13 bases spanning the gap. The CDR3 region has the DNA TGTGCCAGCAGCCGCGACAGGAATTCCTACGAGCAGTACTTC. This codes for CASSRDRNSYEQYF.

This chain uses TRBV2 with TRBJ2-5; tentative D call: TRBD1 (5 bases). The CDR3 runs 12 residues. Per germline, CDR1 SNHLY and CDR2 FYNNEI. V lost 6 bases and J 7 bases, leaving 12 bases between the germline ends. The CDR3 coding sequence is TGTGCCAGCAGCTTGATCAGGGCGACCCAGTACTTC. Translation gives CASSLIRATQYF.

This sequence joins TRBV6-6 and TRBJ2-1; weak D call: TRBD2 (6 bases). The germline gives CDR1 MNHNY, CDR2 SVGAGI (reference sequence). The V end lost 2 bases, the J end lost 7 bases, and 6 bases lay between the germline ends. The CDR3 totals 12 residues. The CDR3, as DNA: TGTGCCAGCAGTTACCGGGGGAATGAGCAGTTCTTC. It codes for CASSYRGNEQFF.

The gene calls are TRBV19 and TRBJ1-2; TRBD1 aligns across 8 bases. The germline V gene encodes CDR1 LNHDA and CDR2 SQIVND (reference sequence). CDR3 length: 14 residues. Unmatched junction bases numbered 9, after V lost 8 bases and J lost 4 bases. The CDR3 bases are TGTGCCAGTTTCGGCAGGGGGCCTTCCTATGGCTACACCTTC. Translating gives CASFGRGPSYGYTF.

V usage is TRBV5-1 and J usage is TRBJ2-1; TRBD2 matches 12 bases. The V segment lost 3 bases and the J segment 0 bases; nucleotides outside the gene matches: 7. This CDR3 has 18 residues. Germline CDR1 reads SGHRS; CDR2 reads YFSETQ. The CDR3 loop reads CASSSQTSGGNSYNEQFF. CDR3 nucleotide sequence: TGCGCCAGCAGCTCCCAGACTAGCGGGGGCAACTCCTACAATGAGCAGTTCTTC.

The count of this clone is one. V gene TRBV10-1 combines with J gene TRBJ2-3, with TRBD2 matching over 8 bases. Germline CDR1 and CDR2: WNHNN and SYGVQD (reference sequence). With 0 bases clipped from V and 3 bases from J, the junction kept 8 bases outside the gene matches. CDR3 length equals 17 residues. The CDR3 sequence: CASSESWTSYRTDTQYF. The CDR3 DNA is TGCGCCAGCAGTGAGTCCTGGACTAGCTATCGAACAGATACGCAGTATTTT.

This clone was recorded only once. The chain carries TRBV5-1 and TRBJ2-7, with a tentative D call TRBD1 (5 bases). V shed 3 bases and J shed 3 bases, with 13 bases lying between them. The germline gives CDR1 SGHRS, CDR2 YFSETQ. The CDR3 is made up of 14 amino acids. CDR3 nucleotides: TGCGCCAGCAGCTGGACATCCCCTATCTACGAGCAGTACTTC. As protein: CASSWTSPIYEQYF. The full variable domain, rest sourced from reference TRBV5-1 and TRBJ2-7, is KAGVTQTPRYLIKTRGQQVTLSCSPISGHRSVSWYQQTPGQGLQFLFEYFSETQRNKGNFPGRFSGRQFSNSRSEMNVSTLELGDSALYLCASSWTSPIYEQYFGPGTRLTVT.

CDR3: CASSLRPAGGPNEQFF. The CDR3 coding sequence is TGTGCCAGCAGCTTACGTCCAGCGGGGGGGCCCAATGAGCAGTTCTTC. This sequence joins TRBV7-3 and TRBJ2-1, with 10 bases identical to TRBD2. CDR1 is SGHTA, CDR2 FQGTGA, per germline. This CDR3 comprises 16 residues. Germline trimming cut 2 bases from V and 6 bases from J; bases unmatched to any gene: 7.

The J gene is TRBJ2-5, the V gene TRBV4-1; perhaps TRBD1 as D (5 bases). Trimming stripped 0 bases from V and 4 bases from J, with 9 bases between. CDR3 size: 14 residues. Germline V gene data show CDR1 as MGHRA and CDR2 as YSYEKL. The CDR3 DNA reads as TGCGCCAGCAGCCAAGAAAACAGGAGAGAGACCCAGTACTTC. Its translation is CASSQENRRETQYF.

Notes on this clone: Other DNA sequences of this sample code for an identical CDR3. The rearrangement uses TRBV5-1 and TRBJ2-7, with D uncertain. There are 14 residues in the CDR3. The germline V gene has CDR1 SGHRS and CDR2 YFSETQ. The V end lost 0 bases, the J end lost 0 bases, and 7 bases lay between the germline ends. The CDR3 reads CASSLDRGSYEQYF. The CDR3 DNA follows: TGCGCCAGCAGCTTGGACCGCGGCTCCTACGAGCAGTACTTC.

This chain uses TRBV18 with TRBJ2-5, with 8 bases identical to TRBD1. Germline V lookup: CDR1 KGHSH, CDR2 LQKENI. The CDR3 extends over 16 amino acids. V was pared by 3 bases and J by 7 bases, with 13 bases of the junction left unmatched. The CDR3 spells CASSPRQGRVGWTQYF. CDR3 nucleotide sequence: TGTGCCAGCTCACCGCGACAGGGGCGGGTCGGGTGGACCCAGTACTTC.

The rearrangement joins TRBV7-3 to TRBJ2-2; 10 nucleotides line up with TRBD2. Germline CDR1 is SGHTA and CDR2 is FQGTGA. J was trimmed by 6 bases and V by 2 bases; bases with no gene match: 9. The CDR3 runs 17 residues. In DNA form, the CDR3 reads TGTGCCAGCAGCTTATTGTTGAGCAGCGGGGGGGCCGGGGAGCTGTTTTTT. It is translated as CASSLLLSSGGAGELFF.